These 5 T cell receptor beta chains were all obtained from the same sample, sequenced in a study of T cell repertoires in cytomegalovirus infection. TCRdb passed the reads through MiXCR, listing each CDR3 protein once. The sample includes a few hundred thousand distinct CDR3 sequences, approximately 18% of them seen just once. Sample: PBMCs. These receptors came from a human donor in good health (CMV status not recorded). Some clones in this sample may be carry-over from other donors' samples.

This clonotype occurred a few times. J is TRBJ2-7 and V is TRBV6-2 or TRBV6-3; D ambiguous. CDR3 length: 12 amino acids. In germline, CDR1 is MNHEY, CDR2 SVGEGT. V gave up 4 bases and J gave up 4 bases, with 8 bases separating them. The CDR3 bases are TGTGCCAGCAGTTCAGTTCGGTACGAGCAGTACTTC. It codes for CASSSVRYEQYF.

This clonotype was detected many times. This chain links TRBV12-3 or TRBV12-4 with TRBJ2-2, with TRBD2 identical over 8 bases. There are 15 residues in the CDR3. V lost 2 bases, J lost 4 bases, and 3 bases stayed unmatched. DNA of the CDR3: TGTGCCAGCAGTTTATTCGGGGGGGGCACCGGGGAGCTGTTTTTT. Amino acids: CASSLFGGGTGELFF.

This clonotype came up a few times. V is TRBV12-3 or TRBV12-4 and J is TRBJ2-1, with D unresolved. Between the trimmed V and J ends, which lost 8 bases and 0 bases, there was a span of 11 bases. The CDR3 spans 14 residues. The CDR3 region has the DNA TGTGCCAGCGGTAAAATCAGCTCCTACAATGAGCAGTTCTTC. Its translation is CASGKISSYNEQFF.

The rearrangement joins TRBV19 to TRBJ2-7, with D perhaps matching TRBD1 (6 bases). The CDR3 consists of 17 residues. V was shortened by 2 bases and J by 0 bases, with 17 bases between the two germline ends. Germline V gene lookup returns CDR1 LNHDA and CDR2 SQIVND (reference sequence). DNA for the CDR3: TGTGCCAGTAGTATAACGAGTTGGGACACCAACTCCTACGAGCAGTACTTC. Translation gives CASSITSWDTNSYEQYF. Based on the CDR3 plus reference TRBV19 and TRBJ2-7, the full variable domain is DGGITQSPKYLFRKEGQNVTLSCEQNLNHDAMYWYRQDPGQGLRLIYYSQIVNDFQKGDIAEGYSVSREKKESFPLTVTSAQKNPTAFYLCASSITSWDTNSYEQYFGPGTRLTVT.

J is TRBJ1-1 and V is TRBV11-2; TRBD1 aligns across 7 bases. CDR1 and CDR2 (germline): SGHAT, FQNNGV. The ends lost 0 bases at V and 10 bases at J; junction bases unmatched: 5. The CDR3 extends over 13 amino acids. CDR3 nucleotide sequence: TGTGCCAGCAGCTTAGATCAGAGACAGGGAGCTTTCTTT. Translating it yields CASSLDQRQGAFF.